This TCR beta chain was observed in a study of OX40 agonist ivuxolimab in advanced cancers. Study-wide results and limits: The authors did not determine the antigen specificity of the expanded peripheral T cells. Expanded clones were, on average, more numerous among CD8+ T cells than CD4+.

After removal of 0 bases from V and 8 bases from J, the junction contained 7 bases not matched to a gene. The CDR3 is made up of 16 amino acids. CDR1 and CDR2 (germline): MGHRA, YSYEKL. Patients were ineligible given autoimmune disease history or systemic immunosuppression. Assay: immunoSEQ multiplex PCR; the TCRdb copy retains only in-frame clones and omits some. The sample lists about 61,000 clones, under 90% occurring once. Comment on this clone: Its antigen remains unknown.

The rearrangement links TRBV4-1 to TRBJ1-4; 9 nucleotides agree with TRBD1. Sample: CD4+ or CD8+ T cells sorted from blood, taken in a trial of the OX40 agonist ivuxolimab. This TCR was recovered from an adult with an advanced solid tumor such as melanoma, head and neck, liver or kidney cancer. Here the CDR3 reads CASSQDRTGGWEKLFF. DNA of the CDR3: TGCGCCAGCAGCCAAGATAGAACAGGGGGCTGGGAAAAACTGTTTTTT.